This T cell receptor (beta chain) appears in the sequencing data of a study of CD8 T cell repertoires and HIV-1 epitope variants. General study results and limits: Most of the nine antigen-specific clonotypes appeared cross-reactive to autologous or escape variants.

Profiling relied on immunoSEQ multiplex PCR, and the TCRdb table lists in-frame clones only, not all of them. This table holds 5,000 or so clones, 65% found once. As regards this clone: Its antigen is unknown.

Germline CDR1 MDHEN, CDR2 SYDVKM. CDR3 length equals 15 residues. The junction had 8 bases not matched to a gene; V was cut back by 10 bases and J by 0 bases. The sample was cultured CD8+ T cells derived from PBMCs. This receptor was obtained from a male donor with HIV. V and J are TRBV28 and TRBJ1-5, with 8 bases that match TRBD1. The CDR3 DNA is TGTGCCACCACGACAGGGGACCTTAGCAATCAGCCCCAGCATTTT. It codes for CATTTGDLSNQPQHF.